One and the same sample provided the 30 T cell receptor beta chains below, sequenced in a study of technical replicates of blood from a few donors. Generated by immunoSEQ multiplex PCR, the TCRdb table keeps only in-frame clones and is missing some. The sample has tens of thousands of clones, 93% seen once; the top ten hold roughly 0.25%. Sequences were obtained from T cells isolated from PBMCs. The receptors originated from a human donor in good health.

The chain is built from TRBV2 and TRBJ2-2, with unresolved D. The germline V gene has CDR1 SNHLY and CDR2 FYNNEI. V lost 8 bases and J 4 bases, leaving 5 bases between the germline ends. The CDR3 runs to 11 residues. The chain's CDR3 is CASQLTGELFF. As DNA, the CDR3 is TGTGCCAGCCAACTCACCGGGGAGCTGTTTTTT.

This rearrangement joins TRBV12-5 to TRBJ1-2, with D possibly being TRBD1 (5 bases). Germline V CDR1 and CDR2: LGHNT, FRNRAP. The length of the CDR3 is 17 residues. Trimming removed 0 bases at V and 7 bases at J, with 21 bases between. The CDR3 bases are TGTGCTAGTGGTTTGGTACTTTCCAGGGACTGGTCGTCTGGCTACACCTTC. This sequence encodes CASGLVLSRDWSSGYTF.

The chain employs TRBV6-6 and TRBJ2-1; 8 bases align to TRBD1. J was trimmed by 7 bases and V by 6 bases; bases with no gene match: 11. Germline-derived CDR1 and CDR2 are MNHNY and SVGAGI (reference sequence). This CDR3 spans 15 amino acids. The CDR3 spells CASRRGQGRVNEQFF. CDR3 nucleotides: TGTGCCAGCAGACGAGGACAGGGCAGGGTAAATGAGCAGTTCTTC.

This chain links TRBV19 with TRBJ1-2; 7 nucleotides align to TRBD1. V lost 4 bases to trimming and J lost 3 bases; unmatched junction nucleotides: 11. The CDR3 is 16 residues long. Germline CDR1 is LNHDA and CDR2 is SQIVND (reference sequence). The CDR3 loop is CASSNALFDRDYGYTF. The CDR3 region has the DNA TGTGCCAGTAGTAACGCCCTATTCGACAGGGACTATGGCTACACCTTC.

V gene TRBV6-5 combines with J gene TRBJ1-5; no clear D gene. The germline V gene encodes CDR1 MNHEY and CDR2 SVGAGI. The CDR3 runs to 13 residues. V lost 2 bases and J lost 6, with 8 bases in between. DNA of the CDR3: TGTGCCAGCAGTTACACTGCAAGTCAGCCCCAGCATTTT. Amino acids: CASSYTASQPQHF.

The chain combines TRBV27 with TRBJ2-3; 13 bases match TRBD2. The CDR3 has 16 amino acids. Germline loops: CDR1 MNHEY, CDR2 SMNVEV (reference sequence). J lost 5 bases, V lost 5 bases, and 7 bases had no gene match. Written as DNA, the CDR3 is TGTGCCAGCAGTCAGGGGACTAGCGGGGATTTAGATACGCAGTATTTT. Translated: CASSQGTSGDLDTQYF.

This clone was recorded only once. The CDR3 region is CASSYSRGGFGAKNIQYF. The DNA of the CDR3 is TGTGCCAGCAGTTATTCGCGGGGGGGATTTGGTGCCAAAAACATTCAGTACTTC. This chain uses TRBV27 with TRBJ2-4, with 9 nucleotides matching TRBD2. Germline trimming cut 4 bases from V and 1 base from J; bases unmatched to any gene: 11. Germline CDR1 reads MNHEY; CDR2 reads SMNVEV (reference sequence). This CDR3 comprises 18 residues.

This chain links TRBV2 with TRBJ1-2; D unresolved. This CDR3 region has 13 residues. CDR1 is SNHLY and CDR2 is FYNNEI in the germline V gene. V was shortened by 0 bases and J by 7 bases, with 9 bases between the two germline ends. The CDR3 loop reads CASSEAAEGGYTF. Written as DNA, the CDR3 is TGTGCCAGCAGTGAAGCGGCGGAGGGTGGCTACACCTTC.

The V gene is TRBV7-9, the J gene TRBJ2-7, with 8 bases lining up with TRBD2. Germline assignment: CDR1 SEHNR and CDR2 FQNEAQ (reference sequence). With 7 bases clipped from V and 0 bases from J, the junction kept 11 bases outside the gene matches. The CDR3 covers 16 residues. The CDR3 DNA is TGTGCCAGCACCCCATTTCGCGGGGGGAGCTCCTACGAGCAGTACTTC. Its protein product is CASTPFRGGSSYEQYF.

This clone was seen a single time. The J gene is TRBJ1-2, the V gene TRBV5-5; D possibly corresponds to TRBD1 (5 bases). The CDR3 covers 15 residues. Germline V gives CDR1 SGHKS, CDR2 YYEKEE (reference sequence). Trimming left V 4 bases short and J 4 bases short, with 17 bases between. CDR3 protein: CASSPLILQVYGYTF. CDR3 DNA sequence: TGTGCCAGCAGCCCTTTAATCTTACAGGTCTATGGCTACACCTTC.

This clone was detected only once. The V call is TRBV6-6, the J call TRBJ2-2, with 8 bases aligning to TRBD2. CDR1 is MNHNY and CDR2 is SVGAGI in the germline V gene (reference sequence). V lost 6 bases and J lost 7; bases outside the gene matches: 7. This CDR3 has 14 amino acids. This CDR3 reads CASRPGLEIGELFF. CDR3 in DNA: TGTGCCAGCAGGCCGGGACTAGAAATCGGGGAGCTGTTTTTT.

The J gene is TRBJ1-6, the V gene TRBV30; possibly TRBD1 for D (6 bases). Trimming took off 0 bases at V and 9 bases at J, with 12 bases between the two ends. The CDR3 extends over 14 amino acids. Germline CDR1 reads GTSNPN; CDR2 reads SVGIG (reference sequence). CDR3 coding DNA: TGTGCCTGGAGTGTACTTACAGGGAGTTCACCCCTCCACTTT. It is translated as CAWSVLTGSSPLHF.

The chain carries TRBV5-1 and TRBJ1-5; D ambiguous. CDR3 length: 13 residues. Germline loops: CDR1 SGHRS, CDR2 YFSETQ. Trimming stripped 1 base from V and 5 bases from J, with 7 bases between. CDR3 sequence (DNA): TGCGCCAGCAGCTTGTCAGAGGATCAGCCCCAGCATTTT. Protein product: CASSLSEDQPQHF.

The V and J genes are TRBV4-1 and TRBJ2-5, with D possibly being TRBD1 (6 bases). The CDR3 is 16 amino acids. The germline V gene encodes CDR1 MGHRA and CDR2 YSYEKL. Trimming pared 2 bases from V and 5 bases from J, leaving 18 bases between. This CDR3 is CASSQRFGVQGETQYF. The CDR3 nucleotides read TGCGCCAGCAGCCAACGCTTTGGGGTGCAGGGGGAGACCCAGTACTTC.

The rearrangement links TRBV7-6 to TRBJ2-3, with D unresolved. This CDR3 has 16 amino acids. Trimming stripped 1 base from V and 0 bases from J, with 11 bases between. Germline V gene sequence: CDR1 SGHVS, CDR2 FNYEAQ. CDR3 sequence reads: CASSLVSRSSTDTQYF. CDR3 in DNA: TGTGCCAGCAGCTTAGTAAGCCGTTCTAGCACAGATACGCAGTATTTT.

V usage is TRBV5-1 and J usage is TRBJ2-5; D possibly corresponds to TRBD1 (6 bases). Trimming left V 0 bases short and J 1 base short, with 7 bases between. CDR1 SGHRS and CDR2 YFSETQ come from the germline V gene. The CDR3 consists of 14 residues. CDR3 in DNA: TGCGCCAGCAGCTTGGAGGACAGCCAAGAGACCCAGTACTTC. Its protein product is CASSLEDSQETQYF. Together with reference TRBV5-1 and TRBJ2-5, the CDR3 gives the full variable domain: KAGVTQTPRYLIKTRGQQVTLSCSPISGHRSVSWYQQTPGQGLQFLFEYFSETQRNKGNFPGRFSGRQFSNSRSEMNVSTLELGDSALYLCASSLEDSQETQYFGPGTRLLVL.

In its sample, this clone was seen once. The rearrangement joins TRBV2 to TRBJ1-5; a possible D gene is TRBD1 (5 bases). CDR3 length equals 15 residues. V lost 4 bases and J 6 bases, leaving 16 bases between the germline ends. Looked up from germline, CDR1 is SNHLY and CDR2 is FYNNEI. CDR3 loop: CASSGGTAGSQPQHF. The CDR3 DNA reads TGTGCCAGCAGTGGCGGGACCGCGGGTAGTCAGCCCCAGCATTTT.

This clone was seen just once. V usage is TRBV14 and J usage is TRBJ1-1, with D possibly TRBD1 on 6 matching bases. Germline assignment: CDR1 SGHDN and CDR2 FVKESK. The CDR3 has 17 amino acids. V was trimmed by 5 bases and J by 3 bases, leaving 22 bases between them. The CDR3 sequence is CASSYLGKGGRDTEAFF. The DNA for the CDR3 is TGTGCCAGCAGCTACCTTGGTAAAGGGGGGAGGGACACTGAAGCTTTCTTT.

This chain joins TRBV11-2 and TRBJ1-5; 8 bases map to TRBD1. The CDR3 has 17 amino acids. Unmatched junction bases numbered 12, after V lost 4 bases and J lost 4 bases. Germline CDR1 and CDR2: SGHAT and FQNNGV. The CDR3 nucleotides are TGTGCCAGCAGCTGGTTCGGAGCAGGGGGCATGAATCAGCCCCAGCATTTT. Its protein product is CASSWFGAGGMNQPQHF. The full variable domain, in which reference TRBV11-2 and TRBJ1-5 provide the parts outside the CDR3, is EAGVAQSPRYKIIEKRQSVAFWCNPISGHATLYWYQQILGQGPKLLIQFQNNGVVDDSQLPKDRFSAERLKGVDSTLKIQPAKLEDSAVYLCASSWFGAGGMNQPQHFGDGTRLSIL.

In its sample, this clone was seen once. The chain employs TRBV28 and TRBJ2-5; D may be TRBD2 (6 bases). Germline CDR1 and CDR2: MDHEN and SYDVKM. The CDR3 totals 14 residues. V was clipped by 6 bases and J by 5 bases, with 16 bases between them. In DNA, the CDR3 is TGTGCCAGCAGCCGTAGCGGTAAAAAGGAGACCCAGTACTTC. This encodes CASSRSGKKETQYF.

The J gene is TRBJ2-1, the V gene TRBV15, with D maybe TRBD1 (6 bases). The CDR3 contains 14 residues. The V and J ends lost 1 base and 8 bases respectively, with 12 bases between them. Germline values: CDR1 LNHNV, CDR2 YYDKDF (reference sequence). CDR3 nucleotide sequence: TGTGCCACCAGCAGAGGGGGCCCAGGGGATGAGCAGTTCTTC. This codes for CATSRGGPGDEQFF.

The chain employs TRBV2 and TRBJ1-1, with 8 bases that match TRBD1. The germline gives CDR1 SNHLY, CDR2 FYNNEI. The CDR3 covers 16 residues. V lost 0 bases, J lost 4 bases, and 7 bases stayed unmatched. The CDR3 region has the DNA TGTGCCAGCAGTGAAGCTAACAGGGGGGGAGGCACTGAAGCTTTCTTT. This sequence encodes CASSEANRGGGTEAFF.

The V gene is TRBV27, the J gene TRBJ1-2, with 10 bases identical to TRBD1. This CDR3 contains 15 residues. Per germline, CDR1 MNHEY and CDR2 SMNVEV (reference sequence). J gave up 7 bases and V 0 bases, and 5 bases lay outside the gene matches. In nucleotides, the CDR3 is TGTGCCAGCAGTTTATCCCGACAGGGGGCGGTTGGCTACACCTTC. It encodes CASSLSRQGAVGYTF.

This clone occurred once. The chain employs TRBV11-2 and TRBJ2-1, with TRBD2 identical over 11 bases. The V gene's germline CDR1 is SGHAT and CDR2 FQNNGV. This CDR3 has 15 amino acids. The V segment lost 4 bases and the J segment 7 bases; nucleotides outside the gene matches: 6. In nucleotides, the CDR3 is TGTGCCAGCAGCTCGCTAGCGGGAGGTAAGAATGAGCAGTTCTTC. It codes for CASSSLAGGKNEQFF. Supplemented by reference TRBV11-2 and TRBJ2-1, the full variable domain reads EAGVAQSPRYKIIEKRQSVAFWCNPISGHATLYWYQQILGQGPKLLIQFQNNGVVDDSQLPKDRFSAERLKGVDSTLKIQPAKLEDSAVYLCASSSLAGGKNEQFFGPGTRLTVL.

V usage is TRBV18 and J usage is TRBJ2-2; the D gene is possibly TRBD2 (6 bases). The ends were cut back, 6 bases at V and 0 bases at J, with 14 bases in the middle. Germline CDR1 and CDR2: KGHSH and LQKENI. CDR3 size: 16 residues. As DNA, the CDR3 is TGTGCCAGCTCTACGGGGGAGAAAACGAACACCGGGGAGCTGTTTTTT. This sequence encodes CASSTGEKTNTGELFF.

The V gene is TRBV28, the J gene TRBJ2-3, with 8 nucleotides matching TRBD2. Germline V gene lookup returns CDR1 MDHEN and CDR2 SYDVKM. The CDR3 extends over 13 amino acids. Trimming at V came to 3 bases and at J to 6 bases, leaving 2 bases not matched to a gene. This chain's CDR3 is CASSLTGGDTQYF. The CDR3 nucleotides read TGTGCCAGCAGTTTGACGGGAGGGGATACGCAGTATTTT.

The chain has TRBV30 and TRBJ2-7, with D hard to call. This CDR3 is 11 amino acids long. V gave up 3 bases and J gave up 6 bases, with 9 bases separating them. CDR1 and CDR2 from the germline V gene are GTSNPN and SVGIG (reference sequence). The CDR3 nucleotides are TGTGCCTGGAGCACAGCCCGCGAGCAGTACTTC. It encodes CAWSTAREQYF.

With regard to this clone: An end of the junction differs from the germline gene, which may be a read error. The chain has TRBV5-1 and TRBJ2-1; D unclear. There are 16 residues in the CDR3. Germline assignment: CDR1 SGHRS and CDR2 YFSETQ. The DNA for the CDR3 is TGCGCCAGCGGCTTGTTGAGCGAAAGCTCCTACAATGAGCAGTTCTTC. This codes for CASGLLSESSYNEQFF. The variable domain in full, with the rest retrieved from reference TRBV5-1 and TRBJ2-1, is KAGVTQTPRYLIKTRGQQVTLSCSPISGHRSVSWYQQTPGQGLQFLFEYFSETQRNKGNFPGRFSGRQFSNSRSEMNVSTLELGDSALYLCASGLLSESSYNEQFFGPGTRLTVL.

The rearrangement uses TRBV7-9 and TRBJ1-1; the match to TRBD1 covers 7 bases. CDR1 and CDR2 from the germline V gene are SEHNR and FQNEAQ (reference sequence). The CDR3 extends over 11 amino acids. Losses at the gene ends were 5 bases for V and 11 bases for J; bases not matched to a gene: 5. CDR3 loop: CASSRGQAAFF. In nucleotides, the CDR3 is TGTGCCAGCAGCCGAGGACAGGCCGCTTTCTTT.

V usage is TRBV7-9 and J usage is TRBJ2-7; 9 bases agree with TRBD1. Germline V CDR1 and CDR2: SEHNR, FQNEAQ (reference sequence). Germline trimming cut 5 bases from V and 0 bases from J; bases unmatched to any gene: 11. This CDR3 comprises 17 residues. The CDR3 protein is CASSPRTGENPSYEQYF. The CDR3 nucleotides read TGTGCCAGCAGCCCTCGGACAGGGGAGAACCCCTCCTACGAGCAGTACTTC.